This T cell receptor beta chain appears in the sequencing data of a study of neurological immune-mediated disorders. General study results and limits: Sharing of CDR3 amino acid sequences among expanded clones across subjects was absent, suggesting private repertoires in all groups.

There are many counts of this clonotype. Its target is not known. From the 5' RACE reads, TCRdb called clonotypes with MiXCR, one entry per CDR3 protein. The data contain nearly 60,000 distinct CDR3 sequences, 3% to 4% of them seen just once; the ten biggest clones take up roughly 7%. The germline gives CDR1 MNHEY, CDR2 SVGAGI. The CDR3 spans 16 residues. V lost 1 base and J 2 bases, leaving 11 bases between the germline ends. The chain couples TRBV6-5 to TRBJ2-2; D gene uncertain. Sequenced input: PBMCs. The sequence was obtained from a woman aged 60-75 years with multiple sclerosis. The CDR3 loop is CASSYWGPPNTGELFF. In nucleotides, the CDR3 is TGTGCCAGCAGTTACTGGGGTCCACCTAACACCGGGGAGCTGTTTTTT.